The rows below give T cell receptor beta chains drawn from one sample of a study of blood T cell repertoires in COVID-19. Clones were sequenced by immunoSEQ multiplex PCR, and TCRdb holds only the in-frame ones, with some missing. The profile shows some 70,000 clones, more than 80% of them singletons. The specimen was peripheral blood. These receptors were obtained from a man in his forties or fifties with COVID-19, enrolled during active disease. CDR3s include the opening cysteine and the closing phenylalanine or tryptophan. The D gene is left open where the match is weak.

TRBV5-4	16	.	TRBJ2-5	TGTGCCAGCAGCTTGGCCCGAGCGGACCCAAAAGAGACCCAGTACTTC	CASSLARADPKETQYF
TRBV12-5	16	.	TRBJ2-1	TGTGCTAGTGGTCGAAGGGGGGGCTTGTCCTACAATGAGCAGTTCTTC	CASGRRGGLSYNEQFF
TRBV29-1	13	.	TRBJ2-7	TGCAGCGTTGAGTTCAATACGGGGAGCGAGCAGTACTTC	CSVEFNTGSEQYF
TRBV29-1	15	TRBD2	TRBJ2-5	TGCAGCGTTGAAACAGTTAGCGGGGGATGGGAGACCCAGTACTTC	CSVETVSGGWETQYF
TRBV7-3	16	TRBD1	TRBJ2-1	TGTGCCAGCAGCTTAGGAGGGACAGGGAGGGGTAATGAGCAGTTCTTC	CASSLGGTGRGNEQFF
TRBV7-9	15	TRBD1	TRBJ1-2	TGTGCCAGCAGCTTACGACAGGGGTACAACTATGGCTACACCTTC	CASSLRQGYNYGYTF
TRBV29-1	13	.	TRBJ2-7	TGCAGCGTTGGCGGTCGACAGATCTACGAGCAGTACTTC	CSVGGRQIYEQYF
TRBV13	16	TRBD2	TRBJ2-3	TGTGCCAGCAGCATGACTAGCGGGGGGAGCACAGATACGCAGTATTTT	CASSMTSGGSTDTQYF
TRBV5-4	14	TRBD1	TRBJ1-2	TGTGCCAGCAGTCCTAGGGGGCCCGGCTATGGCTACACCTTC	CASSPRGPGYGYTF
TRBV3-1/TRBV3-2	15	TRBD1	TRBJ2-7	TGTGCCAGCAGCTACCGGGACAGGGGTATTCACGAGCAGTACTTC	CASSYRDRGIHEQYF
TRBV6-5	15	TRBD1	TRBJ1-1	TGTGCCAGCAGTTACGCCGGGACAGCGAACACTGAAGCTTTCTTT	CASSYAGTANTEAFF